The 10 T cell receptor beta chains below come from one sample, sequenced in a study of blood T cell repertoires in COVID-19. Assay: immunoSEQ multiplex PCR; the TCRdb copy retains only in-frame clones and omits some. Among 200,000 to 250,000 clones, about 81% were seen once, and the ten largest hold 4.5% to 5.5%. The sample was peripheral blood. These receptors all come from a woman in her 70s with COVID-19, enrolled during active disease.

The chain employs TRBV11-2 and TRBJ1-1, with a possible D match to TRBD1 (5 bases). V was trimmed by 3 bases and J by 4 bases, leaving 9 bases between them. The CDR3 consists of 13 residues. Germline lookup yields CDR1 SGHAT and CDR2 FQNNGV. CDR3 loop: CASSFRQPTEAFF. The CDR3 bases are TGTGCCAGCAGCTTCCGACAGCCCACTGAAGCTTTCTTT.

The chain links TRBV2 to TRBJ2-7; 7 positions agree with TRBD1. With 5 bases clipped from V and 4 bases from J, the junction kept 11 bases outside the gene matches. Germline-derived CDR1 and CDR2 are SNHLY and FYNNEI. This CDR3 spans 15 amino acids. Written as DNA, the CDR3 is TGTGCCAGCAGTCGAGATCCCGGACAGGCGTACGAGCAGTACTTC. Translated: CASSRDPGQAYEQYF.

The chain carries TRBV28 and TRBJ1-1, with D unclear. Per germline, CDR1 MDHEN and CDR2 SYDVKM. The CDR3 extends over 13 amino acids. V lost 1 base, J lost 5 bases, and 8 bases lay in between. The chain's CDR3 is CASSLYPDTEAFF. For the CDR3, the DNA is TGTGCCAGCAGTTTATATCCAGATACTGAAGCTTTCTTT. Supplemented by reference TRBV28 and TRBJ1-1, the full variable domain reads DVKVTQSSRYLVKRTGEKVFLECVQDMDHENMFWYRQDPGLGLRLIYFSYDVKMKEKGDIPEGYSVSREKKERFSLILESASTNQTSMYLCASSLYPDTEAFFGQGTRLTVV.

Written as DNA, the CDR3 is TGTGCCAGCAGTTACGAGGCAGCTTATAATCAGCCCCAGCATTTT. It translates to CASSYEAAYNQPQHF. The gene calls are TRBV6-6 and TRBJ1-5; no firm D call. The CDR3 consists of 15 residues. V lost 2 bases and J 4 bases, leaving 12 bases between the germline ends. Looked up from germline, CDR1 is MNHNY and CDR2 is SVGAGI (reference sequence).

The chain is built from TRBV7-9 and TRBJ2-1, with TRBD2 matching 9 bases. The V and J ends lost 5 bases and 0 bases, in that order; junction bases with no gene match: 5. The V gene's germline CDR1 is SEHNR and CDR2 FQNEAQ (reference sequence). The CDR3 length is 16 residues. This CDR3 is CASSLSGRSSYNEQFF. CDR3 in DNA: TGTGCCAGCAGCCTAAGCGGGAGGAGCTCCTACAATGAGCAGTTCTTC.

The V and J genes are TRBV3-1 (or the pseudogene TRBV3-2) and TRBJ2-3, with D possibly TRBD2 on 6 matching bases. This CDR3 spans 15 amino acids. Per the germline V gene, CDR1 is LGHDT and CDR2 is YNNKEL (reference sequence). The V gene lost 2 bases and the J gene lost 1 base, with 10 bases spanning the gap. CDR3 nucleotide sequence: TGTGCCAGCAGCCAAACGATAGCGGGCACAGATACGCAGTATTTT. Translated, it gives CASSQTIAGTDTQYF.

This clone has a handful of counts. The V call is TRBV7-8, the J call TRBJ1-2, with D perhaps TRBD1 (5 bases). Trimming pared 1 base from V and 3 bases from J, leaving 12 bases between. This CDR3 comprises 15 residues. Germline CDR1 and CDR2: SGHVS and FQNEAQ. The CDR3 reads CASSLEAIRDYGYTF. The CDR3 bases are TGTGCCAGCAGCTTAGAAGCTATCAGGGACTATGGCTACACCTTC.

The chain recombines TRBV28 with TRBJ1-3; no reliable D call. This CDR3 contains 14 residues. CDR1 is MDHEN, CDR2 SYDVKM, per germline. V shed 8 bases and J shed 0 bases, with 11 bases lying between them. The CDR3 loop is CASGVLSSGNTIYF. CDR3 in DNA: TGTGCCAGCGGCGTACTAAGCTCTGGAAACACCATATATTTT.

The genes are TRBV14 and TRBJ2-7; D possibly corresponds to TRBD2 (6 bases). From germline, CDR1 is SGHDN and CDR2 FVKESK. This CDR3 has 15 residues. Trimming removed 5 bases at V and 4 bases at J, with 18 bases between. The CDR3 reads CASSSTGGVLYEQYF. Written as DNA, the CDR3 is TGTGCCAGCAGCAGTACAGGAGGGGTCTTGTACGAGCAGTACTTC.

The chain combines TRBV10-3 with TRBJ1-1; D remains ambiguous. The CDR3 has 14 amino acids. Germline V CDR1 and CDR2: ENHRY, SYGVKD. V lost 4 bases and J 8 bases, leaving 17 bases between the germline ends. CDR3 protein: CAISAGPEGSEAFF. CDR3 DNA: TGTGCCATCAGTGCGGGTCCCGAAGGTTCCGAAGCTTTCTTT.